A single sample gave rise to the 13 T cell receptor beta chains below, sequenced in a study of cytotoxic CD8 clonotypes in ibrutinib-treated CLL. Measured with immunoSEQ multiplex PCR; TCRdb has only the in-frame clones, and not every one. Among around 150,000 clones, 80% were seen once, and the ten largest hold about 7.6%. The sample consisted of PBMCs, taken after 36 months of ibrutinib treatment. The origin of the receptors is a human donor with chronic lymphocytic leukemia.

The V gene is TRBV2, the J gene TRBJ2-3; 7 positions match TRBD1. The V and J ends lost 2 bases and 4 bases, in that order; junction bases with no gene match: 6. Germline-derived CDR1 and CDR2 are SNHLY and FYNNEI. CDR3 length: 15 residues. Here the CDR3 reads CASSERWQGADTQYF. The CDR3 region has the DNA TGTGCCAGCAGTGAACGGTGGCAGGGGGCAGATACGCAGTATTTT.

The chain has TRBV7-6 and TRBJ2-7, with 8 bases that match TRBD1. The CDR3 totals 13 residues. V gave up 6 bases and J gave up 6 bases; unmatched junction bases: 7. Germline V gene sequence: CDR1 SGHVS, CDR2 FNYEAQ. The CDR3 DNA sequence: TGTGCCAGCAGTCGGACAGGGACATCCGAGCAGTACTTC. Translated: CASSRTGTSEQYF.

The V call is TRBV4-1, the J call TRBJ1-5; 10 bases are shared with TRBD1. The CDR3 covers 20 residues. Germline V gene data show CDR1 as MGHRA and CDR2 as YSYEKL. Trimming removed 4 bases from V and 0 bases from J; junction bases left unmatched: 15. The CDR3 DNA reads as TGCGCCAGCAGCCTGACTCAGACCGGGACAGGGGTAGATAGCAATCAGCCCCAGCATTTT. It codes for CASSLTQTGTGVDSNQPQHF.

The V call is TRBV28, the J call TRBJ1-2; a weak D match, TRBD1 (6 bases). CDR1 is MDHEN and CDR2 is SYDVKM in the germline V gene. This CDR3 is built from 12 residues. Trimming shortened V by 9 bases and J by 2 bases, and 10 bases separated the two germline ends. The CDR3 is CASLGQNYGYTF. DNA of the CDR3: TGTGCCAGTCTCGGACAGAACTATGGCTACACCTTC.

The chain links TRBV19 to TRBJ2-2, with 8 bases lining up with TRBD1. Germline CDR1 and CDR2: LNHDA and SQIVND (reference sequence). Unmatched junction bases numbered 1, after V lost 4 bases and J lost 0 bases. The CDR3 extends over 15 amino acids. The CDR3 DNA sequence: TGTGCCAGTAGTACAGGGGGCACGAACACCGGGGAGCTGTTTTTT. Translating it yields CASSTGGTNTGELFF. The whole variable domain, remainder taken from reference TRBV19 and TRBJ2-2, is DGGITQSPKYLFRKEGQNVTLSCEQNLNHDAMYWYRQDPGQGLRLIYYSQIVNDFQKGDIAEGYSVSREKKESFPLTVTSAQKNPTAFYLCASSTGGTNTGELFFGEGSRLTVL.

The V gene is TRBV27, the J gene TRBJ1-5; D call uncertain. Deletions cut 4 bases from V and 2 bases from J, with 12 bases between. The CDR3 contains 15 residues. Germline V gene sequence: CDR1 MNHEY, CDR2 SMNVEV (reference sequence). In DNA, the CDR3 is TGTGCCAGCAGTTCTATTTTGGAGGGCAATCAGCCCCAGCATTTT. Protein product: CASSSILEGNQPQHF.

This clone appeared a few times. The J gene is TRBJ1-6, the V gene TRBV27; the match to TRBD1 covers 10 bases. In germline, CDR1 is MNHEY, CDR2 SMNVEV (reference sequence). V lost 6 bases to trimming and J lost 7 bases; unmatched junction nucleotides: 6. This CDR3 has 15 residues. The CDR3 DNA is TGTGCCAGCAGCTATAGGGACAGGGGAAATTCACCCCTCCACTTT. It yields the protein CASSYRDRGNSPLHF.

This chain uses TRBV29-1 with TRBJ2-5, with D tentatively TRBD2 (5 bases). The V gene's germline CDR1 is SQVTM and CDR2 ANQGSEA. Trimming removed 4 bases from V and 3 bases from J, with 9 bases in between. This CDR3 comprises 12 residues. The CDR3: CSVGTSKETQYF. CDR3 nucleotide sequence: TGCAGCGTTGGGACTTCTAAAGAGACCCAGTACTTC.

V usage is TRBV5-1 and J usage is TRBJ2-5; TRBD2 might be the D (6 bases). CDR1 and CDR2 (germline): SGHRS, YFSETQ. This CDR3 spans 15 amino acids. Trimming removed 4 bases from V and 4 bases from J, with 17 bases in between. The CDR3 sequence is CASSASGLGGETQYF. The CDR3 coding sequence is TGCGCCAGCAGCGCCTCCGGGCTCGGGGGAGAGACCCAGTACTTC.

This clone appeared a few times. V and J are TRBV10-3 and TRBJ1-1; D unclear. The CDR3 has 13 residues. The germline gives CDR1 ENHRY, CDR2 SYGVKD. V dropped 4 bases and J dropped 0 bases, with 6 bases sitting between them. As DNA, the CDR3 is TGTGCCATCAGTGGATTTTTGAACACTGAAGCTTTCTTT. Translation: CAISGFLNTEAFF.

DNA of the CDR3: TGTGCCAGCAGCGTAGTCGGGGGCGCAGCAGAGACCCAGTACTTC. Amino acids: CASSVVGGAAETQYF. The chain employs TRBV9 and TRBJ2-5; D is tentatively TRBD1 or TRBD2 (6 bases each). Trimming removed 0 bases from V and 4 bases from J, with 13 bases in between. This CDR3 contains 15 residues. Per the germline V gene, CDR1 is SGDLS and CDR2 is YYNGEE.

Concerning this clone itself: The identical CDR3 is also encoded by other nucleotide sequences in the sample. V is TRBV9 and J is TRBJ2-7; D not certain. Looked up from germline, CDR1 is SGDLS and CDR2 is YYNGEE. The CDR3 covers 13 residues. V was cut by 0 bases and J by 0 bases, with 4 bases left in between. CDR3 in amino acids: CASSVGGSYEQYF. DNA for the CDR3: TGTGCCAGCAGCGTAGGCGGCTCCTACGAGCAGTACTTC. Supplemented by reference TRBV9 and TRBJ2-7, the full variable domain reads DSGVTQTPKHLITATGQRVTLRCSPRSGDLSVYWYQQSLDQGLQFLIQYYNGEERAKGNILERFSAQQFPDLHSELNLSSLELGDSALYFCASSVGGSYEQYFGPGTRLTVT.

The chain is built from TRBV18 and TRBJ2-1; 9 bases are shared with TRBD1. Germline-derived CDR1 and CDR2 are KGHSH and LQKENI. With 4 bases clipped from V and 3 bases from J, the junction kept 4 bases outside the gene matches. This CDR3 has 15 residues. CDR3 sequence (DNA): TGTGCCAGCTCACAGTCGACAGGGGGCTACAATGAGCAGTTCTTC. Translating gives CASSQSTGGYNEQFF.